Reported below is one TCR beta chain. Its antigen remains unknown. This entry belongs to a study of cytomegalovirus exposure and HLA in healthy donors. Study background: Findings of an earlier analysis included over 95 million unique TCR beta sequences from roughly 200 million T cells. Study results and limitations: TCR beta sequences reportedly predicted the HLA-A and HLA-B alleles of most subjects accurately. Associated with HLA alleles at 0.05 false discovery rate in a later analysis were some 16,000 TCR beta sequences. The records held CMV serostatus as the only immune exposure information.

The study ran its PCR with 60 Vbeta and 13 Jbeta primers. Assay: immunoSEQ multiplex PCR; the TCRdb copy retains only in-frame clones and omits some. Of 100,000 or so clones in the sample, around 77% were seen once. This CDR3 has 13 amino acids. CDR1 MGHRA and CDR2 YSYEKL come from the germline V gene. V was trimmed by 3 bases and J by 4 bases, leaving 9 bases between them. The receptor comes from a woman between 40 and 55 years old in good health and CMV-seropositive. The material sequenced was PBMCs. The gene calls are TRBV4-1 and TRBJ1-1; D is perhaps TRBD1 (5 bases). The CDR3 sequence is CASSQGGFTEAFF. The CDR3 DNA is TGCGCCAGCAGCCAGGGGGGGTTCACTGAAGCTTTCTTT.